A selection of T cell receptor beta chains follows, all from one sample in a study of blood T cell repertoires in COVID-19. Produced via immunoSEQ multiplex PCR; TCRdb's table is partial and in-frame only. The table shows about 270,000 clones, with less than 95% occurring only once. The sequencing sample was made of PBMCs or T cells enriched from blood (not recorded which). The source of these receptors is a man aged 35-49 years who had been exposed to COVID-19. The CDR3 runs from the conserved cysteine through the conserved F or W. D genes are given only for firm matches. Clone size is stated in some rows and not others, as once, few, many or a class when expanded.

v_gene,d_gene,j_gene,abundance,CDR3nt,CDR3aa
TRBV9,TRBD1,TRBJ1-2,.,TGTGCCAGCAGCCCCCAACTTCTGTCCGGGCAGGGGGCCGGTGGCTACACCTTC,CASSPQLLSGQGAGGYTF
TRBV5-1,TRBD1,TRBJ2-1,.,TGCGCCAGCAGCAGGACAGGGTTTAGCAATGAGCAGTTCTTC,CASSRTGFSNEQFF
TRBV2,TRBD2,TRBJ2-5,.,TGTGCCAGCAGCCTAGCGGGTCCAGAGACCCAGTACTTC,CASSLAGPETQYF
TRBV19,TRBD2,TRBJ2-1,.,TGTGCCAGTAGTATCTTGCCTAGGGAGGGTAACAATGAGCAGTTCTTC,CASSILPREGNNEQFF
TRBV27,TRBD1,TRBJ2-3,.,TGTGCCAGCAGTTTCGGACAGGGGTACACTAGTTACCTCCGCACAGATACGCAGTATTTT,CASSFGQGYTSYLRTDTQYF
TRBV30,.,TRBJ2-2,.,TGTGCCTGGAGGGCGAGGATTACCGGGGAGCTGTTTTTT,CAWRARITGELFF
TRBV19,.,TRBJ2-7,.,TGTGCCAGTAGTATCCACAGCCCTACTAGCTCCTACGAGCAGTACTTC,CASSIHSPTSSYEQYF
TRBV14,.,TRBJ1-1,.,TGTGCCAGCAGCCAGAACATGAACACTGAAGCTTTCTTT,CASSQNMNTEAFF
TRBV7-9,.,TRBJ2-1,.,TGTGCCAGCAGCTTAGGTCAGGACTCCTACAATGAGCAGTTCTTC,CASSLGQDSYNEQFF
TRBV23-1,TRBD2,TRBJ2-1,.,TGCGCCAGCAGTCACGGGAGAGGGAGGGCCCTCGAGAAGCAGTTCTTC,CASSHGRGRALEKQFF
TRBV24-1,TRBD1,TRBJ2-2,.,TGTGCCACCAGTGATTCAAAACAGGGGTGGGAGCTGTTTTTT,CATSDSKQGWELFF
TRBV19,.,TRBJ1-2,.,TGTGCCAGTAGGGAACCAGGACAGTCCTATGGCTACACCTTC,CASREPGQSYGYTF
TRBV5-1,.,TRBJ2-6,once,TGCGCCAGCAGCCGATACTCGGGGCAGGGGTCCTCTGGGGCCAACGTCCTGACTTTC,CASSRYSGQGSSGANVLTF
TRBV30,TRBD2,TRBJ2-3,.,TGTGCCTGGAGGCGGGAGGGTAGCACAGATACGCAGTATTTT,CAWRREGSTDTQYF
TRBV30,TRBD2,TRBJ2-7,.,TGTGCCTGGAGTTTAAGCGGGAGAGGTGAGCAGTACTTC,CAWSLSGRGEQYF
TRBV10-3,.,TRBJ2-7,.,TGTGCCATCAGTGGGAGCGGAGACTCCTACGAGCAGTACTTC,CAISGSGDSYEQYF
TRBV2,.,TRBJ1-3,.,TGTGCCAGCACCACAGACCGATACTCTGGAAACACCATATATTTT,CASTTDRYSGNTIYF
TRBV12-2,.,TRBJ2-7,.,TGTGCAAGTCGCCACAGGGTAGTCGTACCATTTTACGAGCAGTACTTC,CASRHRVVVPFYEQYF
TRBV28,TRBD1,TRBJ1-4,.,TGTGCCAGCAGTCCTAACCCCGGGACAGGGCAGGAAAAACTGTTTTTT,CASSPNPGTGQEKLFF
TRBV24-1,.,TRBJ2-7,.,TGTGCCACCAGTGATGCAGGGGGGACTTTCTACGAGCAGTACTTC,CATSDAGGTFYEQYF
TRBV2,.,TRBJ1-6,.,TGTGCCAGCAGTGAAGCGTTTCGTAGGGGGGGCAAGTCACCCCTCCACTTT,CASSEAFRRGGKSPLHF
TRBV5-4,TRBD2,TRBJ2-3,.,TGTGCCAGCAGCTCCGGGACTAGCGGGAGGGCCACAGATACGCAGTATTTT,CASSSGTSGRATDTQYF
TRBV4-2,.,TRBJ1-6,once,TGTGCCAGCAGCCAAGAGGTTCTAGGTTTTGGATCTAATTCACCCCTCCACTTT,CASSQEVLGFGSNSPLHF
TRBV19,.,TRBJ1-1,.,TGTGCCAGTAGTCGCCAGGGGAGAGGGTTGAACACTGAAGCTTTCTTT,CASSRQGRGLNTEAFF
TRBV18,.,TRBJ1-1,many,TGTGCCAGCTCACCCTTCCAATCTATGAACACTGAAGCTTTCTTT,CASSPFQSMNTEAFF
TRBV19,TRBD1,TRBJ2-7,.,TGTGCCAGTGGTCCGGGACAGGGGATTAACGAGCAGTACTTC,CASGPGQGINEQYF
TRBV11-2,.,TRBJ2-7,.,TGTGCCAGCAGCTTAGCGGTACAGCCTCGCTACGAGCAGTACTTC,CASSLAVQPRYEQYF
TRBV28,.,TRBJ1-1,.,TGTGCCAGCAGTTATTCCCGACTCCGTGAAGCTTTCTTT,CASSYSRLREAFF
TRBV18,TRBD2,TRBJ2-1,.,TGTGCCAGCTCACCAACAAGACTAGCGGAAGAGTTCTTC,CASSPTRLAEEFF
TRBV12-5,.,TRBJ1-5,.,TGTGCTAGTGGTTTGGGTGTTAGGGGCAAGGATCAGCCCCAGCATTTT,CASGLGVRGKDQPQHF
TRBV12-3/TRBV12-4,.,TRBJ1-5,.,TGTGCCAGCATCTCTGGGGGCGGCCAGCCCCAGCATTTT,CASISGGGQPQHF
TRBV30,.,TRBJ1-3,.,TGTGCCGGATTCTTCAGGGCTGGAAACACCATATATTTT,CAGFFRAGNTIYF
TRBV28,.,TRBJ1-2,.,TGTGCCAGCAGAACCCCAGGGATGTATGGCTACACCTTC,CASRTPGMYGYTF
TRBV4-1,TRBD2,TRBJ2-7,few,TGCGCCAGCAGCCCATATTCAGGGACTAACTACGAGCAGTACTTC,CASSPYSGTNYEQYF
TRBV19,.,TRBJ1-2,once,TGTGCCAGTAGTATATCCCTAGACCGGCTTACCATGTATGGCTACACCTTC,CASSISLDRLTMYGYTF
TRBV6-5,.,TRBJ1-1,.,TGTGCCAGCAGTTACGAGCGAAACACTGAAGCTTTCTTT,CASSYERNTEAFF
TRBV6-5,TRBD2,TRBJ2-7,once,TGTGCCAGCAGTCCTGTTGCGGGAGGGAGGGCGGAGCAGTACTTC,CASSPVAGGRAEQYF
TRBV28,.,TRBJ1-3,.,TGTGCCAGCGGTTATACGGCCAGGGAAAACACCATATATTTT,CASGYTARENTIYF
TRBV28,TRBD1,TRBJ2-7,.,TGTGCCAGCAGCCAAAGGGAACAGGGGGTGTCCTACGAGCAGTACTTC,CASSQREQGVSYEQYF
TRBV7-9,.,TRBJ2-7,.,TGTGCCAGCATGGGTTCTCGGCGGTCCTACGAGCAGTACTTC,CASMGSRRSYEQYF
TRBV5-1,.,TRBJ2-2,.,TGCGCCAGCAGCACCTCTAACCAGGCCGGGGAGCTGTTTTTT,CASSTSNQAGELFF
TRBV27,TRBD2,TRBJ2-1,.,TGTGCCAGCAGTGCGACTAGCGGTGCCTACAATGAGCAGTTCTTC,CASSATSGAYNEQFF
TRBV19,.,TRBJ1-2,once,TGTGCCAGTAGTGCGACAGTCTATGGCTACACCTTC,CASSATVYGYTF
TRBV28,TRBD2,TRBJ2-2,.,TGTGCCAGCAGTTTCGGACTAGCGGGAGGAATCACCGGGGAGCTGTTTTTT,CASSFGLAGGITGELFF
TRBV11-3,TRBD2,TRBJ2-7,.,TGTGCCAGCAGCTTAGGTTTTGGCGGGAGCTCCTACGAGCAGTACTTC,CASSLGFGGSSYEQYF
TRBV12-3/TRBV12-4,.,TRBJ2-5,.,TGTGCCAGCAGGATTAGTATCCAAGAGACCCAGTACTTC,CASRISIQETQYF
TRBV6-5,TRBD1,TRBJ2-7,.,TGTGCCAGCAGCCGGACAGGGGGACCCTACGAGCAGTACTTC,CASSRTGGPYEQYF
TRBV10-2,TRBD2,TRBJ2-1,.,TGCGCCAGCAGGGGGCAAGCGGGAGGGGGCTACAATGAGCAGTTCTTC,CASRGQAGGGYNEQFF
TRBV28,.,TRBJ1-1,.,TGTGCCAGCAGGCAACAGGGTAACACTGAAGCTTTCTTT,CASRQQGNTEAFF
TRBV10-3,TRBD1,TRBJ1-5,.,TGTGCCATCAGCCATGGACAGGGGGGCAATCAGCCCCAGCATTTT,CAISHGQGGNQPQHF
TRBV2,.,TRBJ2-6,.,TGTGCCAGCATGATGGAGGGGGCCCGGGCCAACGTCCTGACTTTC,CASMMEGARANVLTF
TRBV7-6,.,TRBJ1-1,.,TGTGCCAGCAGCGAGACAGGGAACACTGAAGCTTTCTTT,CASSETGNTEAFF
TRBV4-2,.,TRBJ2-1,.,TGTGCCAGCAGCCAAGAGGAGGGTGGTGAGCAGTTCTTC,CASSQEEGGEQFF
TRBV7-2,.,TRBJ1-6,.,TGTGCCAGCAGCTCAGACATCTTATGGTCACCCCTCCACTTT,CASSSDILWSPLHF
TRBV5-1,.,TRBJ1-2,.,TGCGCCAGCAGCTTCGGCAGCGCCGACTATGGCTACACCTTC,CASSFGSADYGYTF
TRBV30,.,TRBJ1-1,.,TGTGCCTGGAGTCTCAGGGATTCGGAGATCACTGAAGCTTTCTTT,CAWSLRDSEITEAFF
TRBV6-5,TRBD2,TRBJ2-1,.,TGTGCCAGCTTCGGGGGGTGGGACAATGAGCAGTTCTTC,CASFGGWDNEQFF
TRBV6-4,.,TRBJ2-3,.,TGTGCCAGCAGTGACCGCGGGTACACAGATACGCAGTATTTT,CASSDRGYTDTQYF
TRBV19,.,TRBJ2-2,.,TGTGCCAGCCGCATCTCGGGGTATAGCACCGGGGAGCTGTTTTTT,CASRISGYSTGELFF
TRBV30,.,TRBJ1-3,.,TGTGCCTGGCGGGGAGCGGCCGGAAACACCATATATTTT,CAWRGAAGNTIYF